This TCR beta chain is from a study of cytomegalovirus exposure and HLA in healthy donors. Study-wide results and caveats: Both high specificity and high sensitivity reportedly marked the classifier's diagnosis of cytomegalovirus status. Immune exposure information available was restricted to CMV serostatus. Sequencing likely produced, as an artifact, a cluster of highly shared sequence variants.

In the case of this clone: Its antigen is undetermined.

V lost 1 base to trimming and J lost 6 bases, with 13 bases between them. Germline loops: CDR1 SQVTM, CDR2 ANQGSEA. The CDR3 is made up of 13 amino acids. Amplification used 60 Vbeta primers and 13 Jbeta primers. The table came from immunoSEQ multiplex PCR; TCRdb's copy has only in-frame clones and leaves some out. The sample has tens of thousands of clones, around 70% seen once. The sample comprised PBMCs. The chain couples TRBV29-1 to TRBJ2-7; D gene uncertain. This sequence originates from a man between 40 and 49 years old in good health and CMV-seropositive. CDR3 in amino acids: CSVEAERRGEQYF. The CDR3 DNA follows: TGCAGCGTTGAAGCGGAAAGGCGCGGCGAGCAGTACTTC.